This T cell receptor (beta chain) appears in the sequencing data of a study of T cells in localized non-small cell lung cancer. TCRdb's table, derived via immunoSEQ multiplex PCR, lists solely in-frame clones and lacks some. The repertoire holds about 27,000 clones, more than 75% seen once, with around 4.1% in the top ten. V lost 4 bases and J lost 1; bases outside the gene matches: 8. This CDR3 is built from 16 residues. Germline CDR1 reads MGHRA; CDR2 reads YSYEKL. Study findings and constraints: Uninvolved adjacent lung, not tumor, had the highest T cell clonality. Longer overall survival was associated with a higher density of T cells in the blood.

About this clone itself: Its target is not known.

This receptor was taken from a woman aged 40 to 75 with stage I lung adenocarcinoma. V is TRBV4-1 and J is TRBJ1-1; 8 bases fit TRBD1. The material sequenced was peripheral blood, taken before any cancer treatment. CDR3 DNA sequence: TGCGCCAGCAGCCCCCTTGGACAGGGCGCGAACACTGAAGCTTTCTTT. This translates into CASSPLGQGANTEAFF.